This is a list of T cell receptor beta chains from one sample in a study of shared clonotypes between healthy human individuals. This table comes from immunoSEQ multiplex PCR, and its TCRdb copy is limited to in-frame clones, with some not included. This sample has about 380,000 clones, with about 96% found just once. Sequencing was carried out using memory CD8+ T cells sorted from blood. Receptors were obtained from a man aged 25 to 40 in good health. The CDR3 runs from the conserved cysteine through the conserved F or W. The D gene is left open where the match is weak. Expanded clones get a size class; other rows say once, few or many, or leave the size out.

clone size,D gene,J gene,V gene,CDR3 DNA,CDR3 protein
NA,NA,TRBJ2-4,TRBV6-1,TGTGCCAGCGGGCCCGGGCGCCCTAACATTCAGTACTTC,CASGPGRPNIQYF
NA,TRBD2,TRBJ2-3,TRBV14,TGTGCCAGCAGCCACGGTCCTAGCGGGAGAGTAGGGGATACGCAGTATTTT,CASSHGPSGRVGDTQYF
once,NA,TRBJ2-1,TRBV2,TGTGCCAGCAAGGTCATGGCATTCCCCTACAATGAGCAGTTCTTC,CASKVMAFPYNEQFF
NA,TRBD2,TRBJ2-7,TRBV4-1,TGCGCCAGCAGCCAAGAAACCTCCCTAGCGGCATCCTACGAGCAGTACTTC,CASSQETSLAASYEQYF
NA,TRBD1,TRBJ1-5,TRBV5-1,TGCGCCAGCAGCCCGGGACAGGGGCAGCCCCAGCATTTT,CASSPGQGQPQHF
NA,NA,TRBJ2-5,TRBV4-2,TGTGCCAGCAGCCAAGAGGCCGCCGGGGGGACCCAGTACTTC,CASSQEAAGGTQYF
NA,NA,TRBJ1-2,TRBV7-9,TGTGCCAGCAGCTTACCCCTATGGGACTATGGCTACACCTTC,CASSLPLWDYGYTF
NA,TRBD1,TRBJ1-3,TRBV19,TGTGCCAGTAGTATATTCCGGGACAGAAGGACTGGAAACACCATATATTTT,CASSIFRDRRTGNTIYF
once,NA,TRBJ1-2,TRBV10-3,TGTGCCATCAGTGTAGAAGGGTCTGGCTACACCTTC,CAISVEGSGYTF
NA,NA,TRBJ1-5,TRBV28,TGTGCCAGCAGCCTACAGGTCCTGCCCCAGCATTTT,CASSLQVLPQHF
once,NA,TRBJ1-1,TRBV10-1,TGCGCCAGCTCGGCCCTTTCTTACACTGAAGCTTTCTTT,CASSALSYTEAFF
NA,NA,TRBJ2-1,TRBV11-3,TGTGCCAGCAGCTTAGCCCCGGGGAGTTACAATGAGCAGTTCTTC,CASSLAPGSYNEQFF
NA,TRBD1,TRBJ2-5,TRBV7-2,TGTGCCAGCAGCGGCAGGACAGGGACGATCCAAGAGACCCAGTACTTC,CASSGRTGTIQETQYF
NA,NA,TRBJ2-7,TRBV6-5,TGTGCCAGCAGTTCTTGGGGGGACACCGGCGAGCAGTACTTC,CASSSWGDTGEQYF
NA,TRBD2,TRBJ2-7,TRBV19,TGTGCCAGTAGCGGGAGGGCCTACGAGCAGTACTTC,CASSGRAYEQYF
NA,NA,TRBJ1-2,TRBV11-2,TGTGCCAGCAGCTTAGAGAACGGCTACACCTTC,CASSLENGYTF
NA,NA,TRBJ2-5,TRBV25-1,TGTGCCAGCAGTGAATTCGGTCAGGGGCGGCAAGAGACCCAGTACTTC,CASSEFGQGRQETQYF
NA,NA,TRBJ2-7,TRBV7-2,TGTGCCAGCAGCTTAGTGGACGAGCAGTACTTC,CASSLVDEQYF
NA,NA,TRBJ2-7,TRBV10-3,TGTGCCATCAGTGGGGGACCCTCCTACGAGCAGTACTTC,CAISGGPSYEQYF
NA,TRBD2,TRBJ2-5,TRBV5-1,TGCGCCAGCAGCCTGGGACTAGCGGGAGAGACCCAGTACTTC,CASSLGLAGETQYF
NA,TRBD2,TRBJ2-7,TRBV2,TGTGCCAGCCACCCCCTGGCGGGGGGGGTGTCCTACGAGCAGTACTTC,CASHPLAGGVSYEQYF
once,TRBD1,TRBJ1-5,TRBV19,TGTGCCAGTACAGACAGGGCGGGTAGCAATCAGCCCCAGCATTTT,CASTDRAGSNQPQHF
NA,NA,TRBJ2-3,TRBV30,TGTGCCTGGTCAAGGTCGGATACGCAGTATTTT,CAWSRSDTQYF
NA,TRBD1,TRBJ1-1,TRBV7-6,TGTGCCAGCAGCTACAGGGGGAACACTGAAGCTTTCTTT,CASSYRGNTEAFF
NA,NA,TRBJ2-3,TRBV7-3,TGTGCCAGCAGCTTGTCTGTAGGATGGCAGTTTGGCGGCACAGATACGCAGTATTTT,CASSLSVGWQFGGTDTQYF
NA,TRBD2,TRBJ2-3,TRBV15,TGTGCCACCAGCAGGACTAGCGGGAAAGATACGCAGTATTTT,CATSRTSGKDTQYF
NA,NA,TRBJ1-5,TRBV6-6,TGTGCCAGCAGTTTTGCTTATAGCAATCAGCCCCAGCATTTT,CASSFAYSNQPQHF
NA,TRBD2,TRBJ2-3,TRBV18,TGTGCCAGCTCACCACGTATTTCTGCTAGCGGGGCGGATACGCAGTATTTT,CASSPRISASGADTQYF
NA,TRBD2,TRBJ2-1,TRBV29-1,TGCAGCGTTGGAGGGACTAGCGGGAGATACAATGAGCAGTTCTTC,CSVGGTSGRYNEQFF
NA,NA,TRBJ2-1,TRBV7-3,TGTGCCAGCAGCTTTCTAGGGGAGTCCAACAATGAGCAGTTCTTC,CASSFLGESNNEQFF
NA,TRBD1,TRBJ2-6,TRBV7-9,TGTGCCAGCAGGTCCCGGGACAGTACCGCCTTTGGGGCCAACGTCCTGACTTTC,CASRSRDSTAFGANVLTF
NA,NA,TRBJ1-2,TRBV19,TGTGCCAGTAGTATCTCCGCAGGGGAGAGCTATGGCTACACCTTC,CASSISAGESYGYTF
NA,NA,TRBJ2-5,TRBV5-1,TGCGCCAGCAGCGGGAAACAACAGGCGTTCCAAGAGACCCAGTACTTC,CASSGKQQAFQETQYF
once,NA,TRBJ1-2,TRBV28,TGTGCCAGCACGGGATCAGGTGGCCCCGGTTATGGCTACACCTTC,CASTGSGGPGYGYTF
NA,NA,TRBJ2-7,TRBV6-5,TGTGCCAGCAGTTACTCAAGGACCGGGACCCCCTACGAGCAGTACTTC,CASSYSRTGTPYEQYF
NA,TRBD1,TRBJ2-3,TRBV7-3,TGTGCCAGCAGCTTACATGGTGGGACAGGGGGCACAGATACGCAGTATTTT,CASSLHGGTGGTDTQYF
once,TRBD2,TRBJ2-1,TRBV15,TGTGCCACCAGCAGAGAAACTAGCGGGAGTACTGAGCAGTTCTTC,CATSRETSGSTEQFF
NA,TRBD1,TRBJ2-7,TRBV6-5,TGTGCCAGCAGTTATAGGGACAGTGATTCCTACGAGCAGTACTTC,CASSYRDSDSYEQYF
NA,TRBD1,TRBJ1-2,TRBV5-4,TGTGCCAGCAGCTTGGTACAGGGGGGCGGCTACACCTTC,CASSLVQGGGYTF
NA,NA,TRBJ1-5,TRBV10-3,TGTGCCATCAGTGAGGGAGGGGGCAATCAGCCCCAGCATTTT,CAISEGGGNQPQHF
NA,TRBD1,TRBJ2-7,TRBV20-1,TGCAGTGCTGCAGGGGGTATGGAGTACTTC,CSAAGGMEYF
NA,TRBD1,TRBJ2-2,TRBV2,TGTGCCAGCAGTGAAACAGGGGCAGGCACCGGGGAGCTGTTTTTT,CASSETGAGTGELFF
NA,TRBD2,TRBJ2-7,TRBV7-8,TGTGCCAGCAGCATTACTAGCGGGGGGGGTTACGAGCAGTACTTC,CASSITSGGGYEQYF
NA,TRBD1,TRBJ1-5,TRBV19,TGTGCCAGTAGTATAGAGGGACAGGGACTGGGTCAGCCCCAGCATTTT,CASSIEGQGLGQPQHF
NA,NA,TRBJ1-1,TRBV27,TGTGCCAGCAGTTTAGGATGGACGAAGGACACTGAAGCTTTCTTT,CASSLGWTKDTEAFF
NA,TRBD1,TRBJ1-4,TRBV5-1,TGCGCCAGCAGTTACCGGGACAGTAGGAATGAAAAACTGTTTTTT,CASSYRDSRNEKLFF
NA,NA,TRBJ2-6,TRBV7-9,TGTGCCAGCAACCATAACCCAGGGGCCGGGGCCAACGTCCTGACTTTC,CASNHNPGAGANVLTF
NA,NA,TRBJ1-1,TRBV10-1,TGCGCCAGCAGTGAAGGTGTGGGGTGGACTGAAGCTTTCTTT,CASSEGVGWTEAFF
once,NA,TRBJ2-3,TRBV6-6,TGTGCCAGCAGAGGAGGGGGCACAGATACGCAGTATTTT,CASRGGGTDTQYF
NA,NA,TRBJ2-3,TRBV28,TGTGCCAGCAGTTTCGATTTACCAAGCGGGCACACAGATACGCAGTATTTT,CASSFDLPSGHTDTQYF
NA,NA,TRBJ1-4,TRBV28,TGTGCCAGCAGGTCGAATGAAAAACTGTTTTTT,CASRSNEKLFF
NA,NA,TRBJ1-2,TRBV7-2,TGTGCCAGCAGCCCCATGATAGACCGAAACTATGGCTACACCTTC,CASSPMIDRNYGYTF